This TCR beta chain was found in a study of chemoradiotherapy in HPV16-positive cancers. The CDR3 is made up of 14 amino acids. Germline CDR1 and CDR2: KGHSH and LQKENI. V shed 9 bases and J 0 bases; nucleotides not matched to a gene: 5. Only in-frame clones appear in the TCRdb table, and some are missing; sequencing was by immunoSEQ multiplex PCR. The table shows about 2,000 clones, with 85% to 90% occurring only once. This chain uses TRBV18 with TRBJ2-1; TRBD1 aligns across 7 bases. The receptor's source is a human donor with HPV-associated anogenital cancer. This sample comprised tumor tissue, obtained from a patient who underwent chemoradiotherapy. CDR3 region: CASEGDSSYNEQFF. The DNA of the CDR3 is TGTGCCAGTGAAGGGGACAGCTCCTACAATGAGCAGTTCTTC. Filled out from reference TRBV18 and TRBJ2-1, the complete variable domain reads NAGVMQNPRHLVRRRGQEARLRCSPMKGHSHVYWYRQLPEEGLKFMVYLQKENIIDESGMPKERFSAEFPKEGPSILRIQQVVRGDSAAYFCASEGDSSYNEQFFGPGTRLTVL.